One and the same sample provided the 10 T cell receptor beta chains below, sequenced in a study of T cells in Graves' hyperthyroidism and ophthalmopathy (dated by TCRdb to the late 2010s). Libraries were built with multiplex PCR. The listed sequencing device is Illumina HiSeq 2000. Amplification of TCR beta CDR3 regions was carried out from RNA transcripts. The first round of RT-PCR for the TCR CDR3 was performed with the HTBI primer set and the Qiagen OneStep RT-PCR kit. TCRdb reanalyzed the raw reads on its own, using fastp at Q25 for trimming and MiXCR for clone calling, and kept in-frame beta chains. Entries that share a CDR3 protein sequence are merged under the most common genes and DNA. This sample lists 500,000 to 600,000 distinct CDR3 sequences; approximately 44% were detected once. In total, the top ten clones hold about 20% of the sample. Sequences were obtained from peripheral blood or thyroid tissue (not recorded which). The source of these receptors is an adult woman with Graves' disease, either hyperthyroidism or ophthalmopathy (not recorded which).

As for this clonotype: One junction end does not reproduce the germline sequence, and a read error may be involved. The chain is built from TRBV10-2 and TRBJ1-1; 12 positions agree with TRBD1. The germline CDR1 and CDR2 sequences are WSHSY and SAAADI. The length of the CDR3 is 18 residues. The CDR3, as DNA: TGTGCCAGCAGCGTAGGAGGGACAGGGGGCTCAGCGAACACTGAAGCTTCCTTT. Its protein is CASSVGGTGGSANTEASF.

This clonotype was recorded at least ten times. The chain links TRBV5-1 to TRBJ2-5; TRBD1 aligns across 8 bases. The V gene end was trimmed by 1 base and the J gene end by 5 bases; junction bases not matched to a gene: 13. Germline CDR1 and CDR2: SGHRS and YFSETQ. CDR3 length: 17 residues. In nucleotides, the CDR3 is TGCGCCAGCAGCTTGATGGGGACAGGTCGACTCGGGGAGACCCAGTACTTC. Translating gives CASSLMGTGRLGETQYF. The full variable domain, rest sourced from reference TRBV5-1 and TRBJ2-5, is KAGVTQTPRYLIKTRGQQVTLSCSPISGHRSVSWYQQTPGQGLQFLFEYFSETQRNKGNFPGRFSGRQFSNSRSEMNVSTLELGDSALYLCASSLMGTGRLGETQYFGPGTRLLVL.

CDR3 coding DNA: TGTGCCAGCAGCTTGAGGGCCCTAGGGGGCTACACCTTC. Translation gives CASSLRALGGYTF. The V gene is TRBV7-9, the J gene TRBJ1-2; D not certain. V was clipped by 3 bases and J by 8 bases, with 13 bases between them. The CDR3 spans 13 residues. The germline gives CDR1 SEHNR, CDR2 FQNEAQ (reference sequence).

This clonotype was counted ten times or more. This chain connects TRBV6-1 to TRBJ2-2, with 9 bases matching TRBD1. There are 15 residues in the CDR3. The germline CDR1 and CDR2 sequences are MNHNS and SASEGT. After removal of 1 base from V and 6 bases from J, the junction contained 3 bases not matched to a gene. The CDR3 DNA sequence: TGTGCCAGCAGTGAAGGGACAGGGGAGGCCGGGGAGCTGTTTTTT. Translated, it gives CASSEGTGEAGELFF.

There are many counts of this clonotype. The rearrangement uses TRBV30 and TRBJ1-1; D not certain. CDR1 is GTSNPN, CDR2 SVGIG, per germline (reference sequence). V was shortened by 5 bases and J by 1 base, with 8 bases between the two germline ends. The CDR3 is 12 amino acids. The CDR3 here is CAWDDKNTEAFF. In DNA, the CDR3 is TGTGCCTGGGACGACAAGAACACTGAAGCTTTCTTT.

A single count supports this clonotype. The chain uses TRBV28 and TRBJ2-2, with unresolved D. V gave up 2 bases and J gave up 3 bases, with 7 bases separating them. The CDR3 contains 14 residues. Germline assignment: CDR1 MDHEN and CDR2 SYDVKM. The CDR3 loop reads CASSLPGDTGELFF. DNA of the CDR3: TGTGCCAGCAGTTTACCTGGGGACACCGGGGAGCTGTTTTTT.

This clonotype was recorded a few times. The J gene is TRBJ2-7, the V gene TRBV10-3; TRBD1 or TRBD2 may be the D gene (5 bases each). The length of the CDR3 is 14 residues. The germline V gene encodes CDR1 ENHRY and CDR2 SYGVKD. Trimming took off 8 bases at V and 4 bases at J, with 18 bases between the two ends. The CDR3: CAIRPKGSTYEQYF. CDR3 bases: TGTGCCATCCGACCTAAGGGGAGTACGTACGAGCAGTACTTC.

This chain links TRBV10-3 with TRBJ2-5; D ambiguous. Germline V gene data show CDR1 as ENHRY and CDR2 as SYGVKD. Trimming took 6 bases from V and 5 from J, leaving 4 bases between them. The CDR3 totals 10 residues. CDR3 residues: CAISKETQYF. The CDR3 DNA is TGTGCCATCAGCAAGGAGACCCAGTACTTC.

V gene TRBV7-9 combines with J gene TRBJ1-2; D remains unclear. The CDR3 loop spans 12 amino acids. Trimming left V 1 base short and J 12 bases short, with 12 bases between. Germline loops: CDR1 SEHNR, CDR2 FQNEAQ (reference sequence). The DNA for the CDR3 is TGTGCCAGCAGCTTAGGTGGATCTGGAAACACCTTC. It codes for CASSLGGSGNTF.

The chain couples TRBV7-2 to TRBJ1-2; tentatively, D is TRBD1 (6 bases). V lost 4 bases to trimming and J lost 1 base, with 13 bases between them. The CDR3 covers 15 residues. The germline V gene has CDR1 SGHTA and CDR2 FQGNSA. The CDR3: CASSSGGQFNYGYTF. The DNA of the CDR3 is TGTGCCAGCAGCTCCGGGGGACAATTTAACTATGGCTACACCTTC.